Below are 15 T cell receptor beta chains sequenced from a single sample in a study of CD8 T cells in ankylosing spondylitis (dated by TCRdb to the late 2010s). The library was generated by 5' RACE. Sequencing was carried out with an Illumina HiSeq 2500. TCRdb passed the public sequencing reads through fastp at Q25 and MiXCR, retaining productive beta sequences. CDR3 protein duplicates are merged, each entry listing the most common genes and DNA. The sample data list roughly 180,000 distinct CDR3 sequences, and 9.5% to 13% of these were observed just once. The ten largest clones take up about 27% of the sample. Material: blood, either unsorted or a sorted T cell fraction (not recorded which). The receptors here all came from a male donor with ankylosing spondylitis or in good health (not recorded which).

This clonotype was observed a few times. V usage is TRBV29-1 and J usage is TRBJ1-2; 9 nucleotides align to TRBD1. Germline-derived CDR1 and CDR2 are SQVTM and ANQGSEA. The CDR3 covers 13 residues. V lost 6 bases, J lost 3 bases, and 5 bases stayed unmatched. CDR3 in amino acids: CSVRTGGDYGYTF. The CDR3, as DNA: TGCAGCGTCCGAACAGGGGGCGACTATGGCTACACCTTC.

There are many counts of this clonotype. J is TRBJ2-5 and V is TRBV29-1; 8 bases are a match to TRBD1. There are 13 residues in the CDR3. In germline, CDR1 is SQVTM, CDR2 ANQGSEA. J was trimmed by 5 bases and V by 1 base; bases with no gene match: 3. The DNA for the CDR3 is TGCAGCGTTGAAGCCTGGACAGGGGAGACCCAGTACTTC. Protein product: CSVEAWTGETQYF.

This clonotype was counted ten times or more. The chain carries TRBV5-1 and TRBJ2-3, with TRBD2 matching over 10 bases. The germline CDR1 and CDR2 sequences are SGHRS and YFSETQ. V lost 2 bases, J lost 0 bases, and 3 bases stayed unmatched. This CDR3 is built from 16 residues. The CDR3 DNA reads as TGCGCCAGCAGCTTTCTGGGACTAGCGAGCACAGATACGCAGTATTTT. Protein product: CASSFLGLASTDTQYF.

This clonotype appeared a few times. This chain links TRBV5-1 with TRBJ2-5, with TRBD1 matching 8 bases. This CDR3 has 14 residues. Germline V gene data show CDR1 as SGHRS and CDR2 as YFSETQ. The junction had 5 bases not matched to a gene; V was cut back by 3 bases and J by 4 bases. CDR3: CASSSDRGGETQYF. The CDR3 DNA reads TGCGCCAGCAGCTCAGACAGGGGTGGAGAGACCCAGTACTTC.

At least ten counts were recorded for this clonotype. The chain combines TRBV12-3 or TRBV12-4 with TRBJ2-5, with 10 nucleotides matching TRBD2. This CDR3 contains 14 residues. Unmatched junction bases numbered 3, after V lost 5 bases and J lost 3 bases. In DNA form, the CDR3 reads TGTGCCAGCAGTCAGAGCGGGAGGGAAGAGACCCAGTACTTC. It encodes CASSQSGREETQYF.

This clonotype was seen repeatedly, ten times or more. This chain connects TRBV27 to TRBJ2-1, with D perhaps TRBD2 (5 bases). V was shortened by 2 bases and J by 9 bases, with 17 bases between the two germline ends. This CDR3 spans 15 amino acids. The germline V gene encodes CDR1 MNHEY and CDR2 SMNVEV (reference sequence). CDR3 coding DNA: TGTGCCAGCAGTTTAGCCGCTAGCCTTAATTTTGAGCAGTTCTTC. It encodes CASSLAASLNFEQFF.

This clonotype came up many times. As DNA, the CDR3 is TGTGCCAGCAGTTTGGGGCGAGCGGGAATCTTCAATGAGCAGTTCTTC. It encodes CASSLGRAGIFNEQFF. The chain combines TRBV27 with TRBJ2-1; 7 positions agree with TRBD2. J was trimmed by 6 bases and V by 3 bases; bases with no gene match: 11. This CDR3 comprises 16 residues. The germline V gene encodes CDR1 MNHEY and CDR2 SMNVEV (reference sequence).

In this sample, this clonotype turned up many times. The chain is built from TRBV5-1 and TRBJ2-7; D gene uncertain. The length of the CDR3 is 11 residues. Looked up from germline, CDR1 is SGHRS and CDR2 is YFSETQ. The V gene lost 1 base and the J gene lost 5 bases, with 4 bases spanning the gap. CDR3 sequence: CASSLHDEQYF. CDR3 nucleotide sequence: TGCGCCAGCAGCTTGCACGACGAGCAGTACTTC.

In its sample, this clonotype was seen many times. The J gene is TRBJ2-3, the V gene TRBV7-8; the D is unclear. V was clipped by 5 bases and J by 0 bases, with 6 bases between them. Germline CDR1 SGHVS, CDR2 FQNEAQ. This CDR3 has 13 residues. In DNA form, the CDR3 reads TGTGCCAGCAGCGACCGTAGCACAGATACGCAGTATTTT. Translated, it gives CASSDRSTDTQYF.

In this sample, this clonotype turned up many times. J is TRBJ2-7 and V is TRBV12-3 or TRBV12-4; 7 nucleotides align to TRBD2. The V gene end was trimmed by 8 bases and the J gene end by 2 bases; junction bases not matched to a gene: 9. CDR3 length: 14 residues. Written as DNA, the CDR3 is TGTGCCAGCCGGTCCGGGACTATCGCCTACGAGCAGTACTTC. It yields the protein CASRSGTIAYEQYF.

Of note for this clonotype: A read error may explain this, as a much larger clone is one base away. The V and J genes are TRBV18 and TRBJ1-1, with D unclear. The CDR3 sequence is 11 residues long. Germline values: CDR1 KGHSH, CDR2 LQKENI. CDR3 nucleotide sequence: TGTACCAGCTCACGAGACCTAGAAGCTTTCTTT. Amino acids: CTSSRDLEAFF.

In the case of this clonotype: A much larger clone lies one base from this, so it may be a read error. The chain carries TRBV10-3 and TRBJ2-3; tentative D call: TRBD2 (5 bases). The CDR3 has 14 amino acids. Per germline, CDR1 ENHRY and CDR2 SYGVKD. Trimming removed 2 bases from V and 8 bases from J, with 14 bases in between. The CDR3 DNA reads TGTGCCATCAGTGAGCCGGTGATGGGGAGTACGCAGTATTTT. Translation gives CAISEPVMGSTQYF.

This clonotype was detected a few times. CDR3 DNA: TGCGCCAGCAGCCATGCCCGGGACAGGTTTGAGGACAATGAGCAGTTCTTC. Translating gives CASSHARDRFEDNEQFF. The rearrangement joins TRBV5-1 to TRBJ2-1; 8 nucleotides align to TRBD1. V shed 4 bases and J 5 bases; nucleotides not matched to a gene: 14. The CDR3 contains 17 residues. Looked up from germline, CDR1 is SGHRS and CDR2 is YFSETQ.

This clonotype has at least ten counts. DNA of the CDR3: TGTGCCAGCAGTTCGACAGGAAGACGCACAGATACGCAGTATTTT. It codes for CASSSTGRRTDTQYF. The chain carries TRBV2 and TRBJ2-3, with D perhaps TRBD1 (6 bases). The germline CDR1 and CDR2 sequences are SNHLY and FYNNEI. The V end lost 5 bases, the J end lost 1 base, and 13 bases lay between the germline ends. This CDR3 has 15 amino acids.

V gene TRBV7-2 combines with J gene TRBJ2-1, with TRBD2 identical over 8 bases. Germline values: CDR1 SGHTA, CDR2 FQGNSA. The CDR3 contains 15 residues. With V trimmed by 3 bases and J by 5 bases, 6 bases remained unmatched. The CDR3 coding sequence is TGTGCCAGCAGCTTCGGGGGGGCTAAGAACAATGAGCAGTTCTTC. Amino acids: CASSFGGAKNNEQFF.